The rows below give T cell receptor beta chains drawn from one sample of a study of PD-1 blockade in classical Hodgkin lymphoma. Assay: immunoSEQ multiplex PCR; the TCRdb copy retains only in-frame clones and omits some. The data contain tens of thousands of clones, roughly 66% of them singletons. The input for sequencing was peripheral blood mononuclear cells (PBMCs), taken before the second cycle of nivolumab. Source of these receptors: a human donor with classical Hodgkin lymphoma. CDR3s include the opening cysteine and the closing phenylalanine or tryptophan. D genes are given only for firm matches. Clone size, where shown, is once, few, many, or a class for clones that have expanded.

CDR3 protein | CDR3 DNA | V gene | D gene | clone size | J gene
CASSWRGAGVGDTQYF | TGCGCCAGCAGCTGGAGGGGGGCGGGTGTAGGAGATACGCAGTATTTT | TRBV5-1 | NA | NA | TRBJ2-3
CASGLIGRAYGYTF | TGTGCTAGTGGTCTCATCGGACGGGCCTATGGCTACACCTTC | TRBV12-5 | NA | few | TRBJ1-2
CASSRDPGLAGNEQFF | TGTGCCAGCAGCCGAGACCCGGGACTAGCTGGGAATGAGCAGTTCTTC | TRBV11-2 | TRBD2 | NA | TRBJ2-1
CASSLEVRVSLGYTF | TGTGCCAGCAGTTTAGAGGTTAGGGTCAGCCTCGGCTACACCTTC | TRBV28 | NA | few | TRBJ1-2
CSVETSGSLQETQYF | TGCAGCGTTGAAACTAGCGGGAGCCTCCAAGAGACCCAGTACTTC | TRBV29-1 | TRBD2 | NA | TRBJ2-5
CSVRSSGFNTGELFF | TGCAGCGTTCGCTCGTCAGGATTCAACACCGGGGAGCTGTTTTTT | TRBV29-1 | NA | few | TRBJ2-2
CASSLWNQETQYF | TGTGCCAGCAGTTTATGGAACCAAGAGACCCAGTACTTC | TRBV6-5 | NA | few | TRBJ2-5
CASSYSTGAVQKLFF | TGTGCCAGCAGTTACTCGACAGGGGCGGTCCAAAAACTGTTTTTT | TRBV6-6 | TRBD1 | many | TRBJ1-4
CASTEALSTEAFF | TGTGCCAGCACCGAGGCCCTGAGTACTGAAGCTTTCTTT | TRBV11-2 | NA | medium-sized | TRBJ1-1
CASTPGGMRGNTIYF | TGTGCCAGTACCCCGGGGGGAATGCGTGGAAACACCATATATTTT | TRBV19 | NA | NA | TRBJ1-3
CASSKLAGVTDTQYF | TGTGCCAGCAGTAAACTAGCGGGAGTCACAGATACGCAGTATTTT | TRBV9 | TRBD2 | once | TRBJ2-3
CASSLYGTGTGFNEKLFF | TGTGCCAGCAGTTTATATGGGACCGGGACAGGGTTTAATGAAAAACTGTTTTTT | TRBV28 | TRBD1 | NA | TRBJ1-4
CASRDREGEKLFF | TGCGCCAGCAGGGACAGGGAGGGGGAAAAACTGTTTTTT | TRBV5-1 | TRBD1 | NA | TRBJ1-4
CASSIEKYTEAFF | TGTGCCAGTAGTATAGAGAAGTACACTGAAGCTTTCTTT | TRBV19 | NA | NA | TRBJ1-1
CASSERPSYEQYF | TGCGCCAGCAGTGAGCGGCCCTCCTACGAGCAGTACTTC | TRBV10-1 | NA | NA | TRBJ2-7
CASSIAGTGAF | TGTGCCAGTAGTATAGCTGGGACAGGGGCCTTC | TRBV19 | TRBD1 | NA | TRBJ1-2
CASSLQGTLNTEAFF | TGTGCCAGCAGCCTTCAGGGCACTTTGAACACTGAAGCTTTCTTT | TRBV11-2 | NA | NA | TRBJ1-1
CASSFMGGHPAGNTIYF | TGTGCCAGCAGTTTCATGGGGGGACACCCGGCTGGAAACACCATATATTTT | TRBV14 | NA | NA | TRBJ1-3
CASTMKTGGETQYF | TGTGCCAGCACCATGAAAACAGGGGGCGAGACCCAGTACTTC | TRBV7-2 | TRBD1 | NA | TRBJ2-5
CASRGDGDSGANVLTF | TGTGCCAGCAGGGGGGACGGAGACTCTGGGGCCAACGTCCTGACTTTC | TRBV28 | NA | once | TRBJ2-6
CASSIRTSGSADTQYF | TGCGCCAGCAGCATCCGGACTAGCGGGAGTGCAGATACGCAGTATTTT | TRBV5-1 | TRBD2 | NA | TRBJ2-3
CAGTPRTLAKNIQYF | TGTGCCGGCACGCCAAGGACCCTAGCCAAAAACATTCAGTACTTC | TRBV19 | NA | NA | TRBJ2-4
CASSFDRDPNQPQHF | TGTGCCAGCAGCTTCGACAGGGACCCAAATCAGCCCCAGCATTTT | TRBV6-6 | TRBD1 | NA | TRBJ1-5